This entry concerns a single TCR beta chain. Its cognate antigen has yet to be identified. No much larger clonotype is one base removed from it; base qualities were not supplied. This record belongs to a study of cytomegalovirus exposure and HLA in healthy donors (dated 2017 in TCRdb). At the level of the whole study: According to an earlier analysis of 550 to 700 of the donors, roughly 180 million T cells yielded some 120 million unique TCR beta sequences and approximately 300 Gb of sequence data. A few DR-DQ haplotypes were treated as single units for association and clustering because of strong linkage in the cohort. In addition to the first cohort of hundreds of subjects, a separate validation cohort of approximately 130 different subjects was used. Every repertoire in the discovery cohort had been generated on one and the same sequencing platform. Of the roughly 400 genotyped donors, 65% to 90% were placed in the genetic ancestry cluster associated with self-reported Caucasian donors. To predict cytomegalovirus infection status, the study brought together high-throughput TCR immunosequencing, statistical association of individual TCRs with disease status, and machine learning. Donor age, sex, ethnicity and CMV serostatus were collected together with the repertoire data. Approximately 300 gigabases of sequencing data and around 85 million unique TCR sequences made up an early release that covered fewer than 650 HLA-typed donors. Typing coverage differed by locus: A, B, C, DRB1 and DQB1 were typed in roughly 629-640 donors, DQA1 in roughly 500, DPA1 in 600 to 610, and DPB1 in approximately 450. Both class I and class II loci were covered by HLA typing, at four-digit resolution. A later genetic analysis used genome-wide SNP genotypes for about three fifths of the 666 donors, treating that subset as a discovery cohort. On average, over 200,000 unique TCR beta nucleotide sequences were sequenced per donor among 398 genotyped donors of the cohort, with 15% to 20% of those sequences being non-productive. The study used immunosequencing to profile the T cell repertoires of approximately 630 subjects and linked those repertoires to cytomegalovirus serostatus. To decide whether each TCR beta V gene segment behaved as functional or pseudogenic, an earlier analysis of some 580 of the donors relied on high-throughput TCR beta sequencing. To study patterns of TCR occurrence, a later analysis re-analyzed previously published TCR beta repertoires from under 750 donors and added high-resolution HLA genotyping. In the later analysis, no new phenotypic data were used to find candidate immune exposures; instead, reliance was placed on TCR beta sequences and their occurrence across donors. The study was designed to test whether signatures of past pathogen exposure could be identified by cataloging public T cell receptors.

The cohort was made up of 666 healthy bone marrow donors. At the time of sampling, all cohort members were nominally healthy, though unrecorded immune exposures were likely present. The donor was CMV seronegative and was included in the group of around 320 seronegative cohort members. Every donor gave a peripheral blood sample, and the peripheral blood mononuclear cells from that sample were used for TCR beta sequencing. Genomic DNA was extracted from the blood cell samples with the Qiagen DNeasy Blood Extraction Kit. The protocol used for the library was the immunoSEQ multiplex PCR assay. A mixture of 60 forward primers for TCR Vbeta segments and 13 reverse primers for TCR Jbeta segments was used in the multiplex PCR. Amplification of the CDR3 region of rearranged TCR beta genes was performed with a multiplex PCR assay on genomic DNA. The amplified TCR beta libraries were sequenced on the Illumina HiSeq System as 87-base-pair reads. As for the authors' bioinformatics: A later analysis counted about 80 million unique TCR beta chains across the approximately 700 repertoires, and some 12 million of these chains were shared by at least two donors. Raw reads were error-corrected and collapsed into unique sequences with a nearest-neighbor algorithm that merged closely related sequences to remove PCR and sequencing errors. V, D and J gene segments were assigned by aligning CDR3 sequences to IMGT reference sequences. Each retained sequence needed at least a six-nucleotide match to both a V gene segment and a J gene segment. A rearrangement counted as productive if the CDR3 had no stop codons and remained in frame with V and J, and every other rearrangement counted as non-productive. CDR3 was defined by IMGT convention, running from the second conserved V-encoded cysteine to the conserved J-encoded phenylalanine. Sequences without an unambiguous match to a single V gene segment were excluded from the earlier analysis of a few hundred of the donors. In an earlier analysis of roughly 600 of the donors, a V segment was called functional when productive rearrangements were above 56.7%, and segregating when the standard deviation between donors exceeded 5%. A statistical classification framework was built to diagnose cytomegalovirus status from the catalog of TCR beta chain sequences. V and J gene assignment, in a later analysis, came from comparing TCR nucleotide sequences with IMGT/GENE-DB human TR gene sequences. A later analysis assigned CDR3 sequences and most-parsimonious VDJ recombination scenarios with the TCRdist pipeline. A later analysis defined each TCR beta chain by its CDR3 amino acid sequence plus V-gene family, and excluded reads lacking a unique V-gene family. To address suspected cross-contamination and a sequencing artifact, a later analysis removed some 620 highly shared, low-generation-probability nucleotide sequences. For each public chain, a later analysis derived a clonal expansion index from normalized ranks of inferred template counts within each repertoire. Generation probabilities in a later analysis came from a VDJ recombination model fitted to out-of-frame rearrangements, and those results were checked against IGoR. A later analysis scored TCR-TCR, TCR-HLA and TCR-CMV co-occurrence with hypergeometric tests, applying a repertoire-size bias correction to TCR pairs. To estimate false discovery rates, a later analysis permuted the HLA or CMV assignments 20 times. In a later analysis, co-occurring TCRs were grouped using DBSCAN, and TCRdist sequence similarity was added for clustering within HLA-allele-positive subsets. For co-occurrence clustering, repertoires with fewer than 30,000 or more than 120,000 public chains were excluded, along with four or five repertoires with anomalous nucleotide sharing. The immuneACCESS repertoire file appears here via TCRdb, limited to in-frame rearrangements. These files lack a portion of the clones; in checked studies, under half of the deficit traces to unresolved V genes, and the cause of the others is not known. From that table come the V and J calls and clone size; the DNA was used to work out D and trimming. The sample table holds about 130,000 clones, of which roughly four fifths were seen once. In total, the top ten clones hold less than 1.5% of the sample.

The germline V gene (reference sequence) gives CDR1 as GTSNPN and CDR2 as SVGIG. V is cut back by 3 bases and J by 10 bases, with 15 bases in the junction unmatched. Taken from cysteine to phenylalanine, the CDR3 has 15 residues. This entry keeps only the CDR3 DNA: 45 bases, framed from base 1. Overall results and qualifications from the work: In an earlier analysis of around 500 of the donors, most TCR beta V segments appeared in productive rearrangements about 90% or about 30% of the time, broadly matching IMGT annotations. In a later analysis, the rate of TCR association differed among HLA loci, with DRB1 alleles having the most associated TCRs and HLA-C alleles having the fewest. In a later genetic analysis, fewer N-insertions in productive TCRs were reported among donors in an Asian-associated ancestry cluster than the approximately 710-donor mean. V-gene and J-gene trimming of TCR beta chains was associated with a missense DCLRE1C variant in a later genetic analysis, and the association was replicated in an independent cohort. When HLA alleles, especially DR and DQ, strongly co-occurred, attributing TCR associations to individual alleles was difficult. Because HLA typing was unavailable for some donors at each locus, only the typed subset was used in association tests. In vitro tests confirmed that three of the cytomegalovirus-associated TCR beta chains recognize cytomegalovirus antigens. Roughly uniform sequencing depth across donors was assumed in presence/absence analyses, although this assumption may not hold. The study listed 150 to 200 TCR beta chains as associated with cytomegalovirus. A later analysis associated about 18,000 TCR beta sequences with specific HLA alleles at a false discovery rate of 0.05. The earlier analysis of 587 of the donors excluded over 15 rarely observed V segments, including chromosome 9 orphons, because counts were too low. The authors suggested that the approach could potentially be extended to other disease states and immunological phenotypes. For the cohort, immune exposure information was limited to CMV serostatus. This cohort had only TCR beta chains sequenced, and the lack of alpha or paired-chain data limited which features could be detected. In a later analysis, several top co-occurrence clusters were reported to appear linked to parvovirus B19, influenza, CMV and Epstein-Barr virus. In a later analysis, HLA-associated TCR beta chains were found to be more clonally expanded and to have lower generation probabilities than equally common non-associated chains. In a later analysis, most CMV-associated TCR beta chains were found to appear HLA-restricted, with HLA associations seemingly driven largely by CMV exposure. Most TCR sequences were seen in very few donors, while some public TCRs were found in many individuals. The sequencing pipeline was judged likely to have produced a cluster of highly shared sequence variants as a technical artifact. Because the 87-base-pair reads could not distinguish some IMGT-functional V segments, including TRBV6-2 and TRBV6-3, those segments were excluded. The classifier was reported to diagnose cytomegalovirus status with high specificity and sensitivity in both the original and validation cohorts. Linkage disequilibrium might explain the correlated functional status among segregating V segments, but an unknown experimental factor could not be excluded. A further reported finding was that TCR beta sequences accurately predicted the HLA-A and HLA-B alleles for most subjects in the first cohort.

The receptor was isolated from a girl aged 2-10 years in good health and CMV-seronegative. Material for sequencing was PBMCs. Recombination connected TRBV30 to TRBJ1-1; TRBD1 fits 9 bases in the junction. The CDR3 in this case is CAWSVDRGVKASAFF. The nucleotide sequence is TGTGCCTGGAGCGTTGACAGGGGGGTCAAGGCGTCAGCTTTCTTT.